The 27 T cell receptor beta chains reported below all come from one sample, sequenced in a study of control samples from healthy donors and cancer patients. Some clones are missing from TCRdb's copy, which holds only in-frame ones; the method was immunoSEQ multiplex PCR. The sample holds 40,000 to 45,000 clones, 70% to 75% seen once. Sequencing was performed on formalin-fixed, paraffin-embedded tissue. The receptor source for this set is a male donor with melanoma.

The J gene is TRBJ2-1, the V gene TRBV11-3; D is perhaps TRBD2 (7 bases). This CDR3 region has 16 residues. The germline CDR1 and CDR2 sequences are SGHNT and YENEEA. Trimming shortened V by 1 base and J by 9 bases, and 19 bases separated the two germline ends. The CDR3 is CASSLGTSGGGAEQFF. For the CDR3, the DNA is TGTGCCAGCAGCTTAGGGACTAGTGGGGGGGGCGCTGAGCAGTTCTTC.

V usage is TRBV21-1 and J usage is TRBJ1-5; the D call in the table, TRBD1, was not verified against the DNA. TRBV21-1 is annotated as a pseudogene. CDR3 length: 15 residues. The CDR3 DNA sequence: TGTGTCAGCAGCGAGATTGACAGGGGGCGTCAGCCCCAGCATTTT. Residues: CVSSEIDRGRQPQHF.

This chain uses TRBV5-4 with TRBJ1-1, with 7 bases matching TRBD1. Trimming removed 4 bases from V and 4 bases from J; junction bases left unmatched: 4. The CDR3 is 13 residues long. Germline V gives CDR1 SGHNT, CDR2 YYREEE (reference sequence). CDR3 loop: CASSQTGPTEAFF. In DNA form, the CDR3 reads TGTGCCAGCAGCCAGACAGGGCCCACTGAAGCTTTCTTT. Complete variable domain (other parts from reference TRBV5-4 and TRBJ1-1): ETGVTQSPTHLIKTRGQQVTLRCSSQSGHNTVSWYQQALGQGPQFIFQYYREEENGRGNFPPRFSGLQFPNYSSELNVNALELDDSALYLCASSQTGPTEAFFGQGTRLTVV.

In its sample, this clone was seen a few times. This sequence joins TRBV2 and TRBJ2-3; TRBD1 matches 8 bases. CDR3 length: 17 residues. With V trimmed by 4 bases and J by 1 base, 10 bases remained unmatched. Germline V gives CDR1 SNHLY, CDR2 FYNNEI. CDR3 residues: CASSGTGGLRGTDTQYF. The CDR3 nucleotides read TGTGCCAGCAGTGGCACAGGGGGGCTTCGAGGCACAGATACGCAGTATTTT.

In its sample, this clone is medium-sized (0.01 to 0.1%). V usage is TRBV10-3 and J usage is TRBJ2-5; the D is unclear. Deletions cut 7 bases from V and 1 base from J, with 10 bases between. Germline V CDR1 and CDR2: ENHRY, SYGVKD. The CDR3 totals 13 residues. The chain's CDR3 is CAIKAAVQETQYF. The CDR3 bases are TGTGCCATCAAAGCTGCGGTCCAAGAGACCCAGTACTTC.

This chain uses TRBV6-5 with TRBJ1-4, with no clear D. The V and J ends lost 7 bases and 5 bases respectively, with 14 bases between them. The V gene's germline CDR1 is MNHEY and CDR2 SVGAGI. CDR3 length: 14 amino acids. This CDR3 reads CASTSLQGNEKLFF. The DNA for the CDR3 is TGTGCCAGCACCTCCCTCCAAGGGAATGAAAAACTGTTTTTT.

Within the sample, this clone is medium-sized. The chain carries TRBV27 and TRBJ2-5; a weak D match, TRBD2 (6 bases). Germline V gene lookup returns CDR1 MNHEY and CDR2 SMNVEV (reference sequence). Trimming pared 2 bases from V and 0 bases from J, leaving 13 bases between. The CDR3 totals 16 residues. The CDR3 is CASSLQVPSDQETQYF. For the CDR3, the DNA is TGTGCCAGCAGTTTACAAGTGCCTAGCGACCAAGAGACCCAGTACTTC.

The chain is built from TRBV19 and TRBJ1-6, with a weak D call TRBD1 (5 bases). The CDR3 sequence is 13 residues long. Germline-derived CDR1 and CDR2 are LNHDA and SQIVND (reference sequence). Trimming took off 7 bases at V and 10 bases at J, with 14 bases between the two ends. The CDR3 DNA is TGTGCCAGTAAGGCCCAGGGCGACTCACCCCTCCACTTT. Its protein product is CASKAQGDSPLHF.

The J gene is TRBJ2-2, the V gene TRBV6-5; 10 nucleotides agree with TRBD1. The CDR3 runs 15 residues. Germline CDR1 is MNHEY and CDR2 is SVGAGI. Trimming at V came to 1 base and at J to 10 bases, leaving 6 bases not matched to a gene. The CDR3 region is CASSYFGQGGAELFF. As DNA, the CDR3 is TGTGCCAGCAGTTACTTTGGACAGGGGGGAGCGGAGCTGTTTTTT.

There are a few counts of this clone. The gene calls are TRBV28 and TRBJ1-2; 12 nucleotides match TRBD1. V shed 5 bases and J 7 bases; nucleotides not matched to a gene: 8. This CDR3 region has 15 residues. In germline, CDR1 is MDHEN, CDR2 SYDVKM. CDR3 amino acids: CASSPSGTGGGGYTF. The CDR3 nucleotides are TGTGCCAGCAGTCCCTCCGGGACAGGGGGCGGTGGCTACACCTTC.

The chain links TRBV9 to TRBJ2-1; the D call may be TRBD1 or TRBD2 (5 bases each). The V gene's germline CDR1 is SGDLS and CDR2 YYNGEE. There are 15 residues in the CDR3. V shed 4 bases and J shed 5 bases, with 16 bases lying between them. CDR3 nucleotide sequence: TGTGCCAGCAGCAGTGGGGACGGGACGAACAATGAGCAGTTCTTC. Translating gives CASSSGDGTNNEQFF. Drawing the rest from reference TRBV9 and TRBJ2-1, the complete variable domain is DSGVTQTPKHLITATGQRVTLRCSPRSGDLSVYWYQQSLDQGLQFLIQYYNGEERAKGNILERFSAQQFPDLHSELNLSSLELGDSALYFCASSSGDGTNNEQFFGPGTRLTVL.

This clone was seen more than once but under ten times. This sequence joins TRBV27 and TRBJ2-1; D remains ambiguous. The CDR3 extends over 14 amino acids. Trimming shortened V by 6 bases and J by 1 base, and 10 bases separated the two germline ends. Per germline, CDR1 MNHEY and CDR2 SMNVEV (reference sequence). The CDR3 nucleotides are TGTGCCAGCAGCCCCCTGGAGTCCTACAATGAGCAGTTCTTC. This encodes CASSPLESYNEQFF.

The chain has TRBV27 and TRBJ2-3; tentatively, D is TRBD2 (6 bases). Trimming took 5 bases from V and 5 from J, leaving 14 bases between them. The germline CDR1 and CDR2 sequences are MNHEY and SMNVEV (reference sequence). The CDR3 loop spans 14 amino acids. CDR3 protein: CASSPRLVEDTQYF. For the CDR3, the DNA is TGTGCCAGCAGTCCAAGACTAGTAGAAGATACGCAGTATTTT.

This rearrangement joins TRBV2 to TRBJ2-7; possibly TRBD1 or TRBD2 for D (6 bases each). V lost 8 bases, J lost 5 bases, and 22 bases lay in between. This CDR3 is built from 15 residues. CDR1 SNHLY and CDR2 FYNNEI come from the germline V gene. As DNA, the CDR3 is TGTGCCAGCCGAGGAAACCAGGGGTGGGGGGACGAGCAGTACTTC. Its protein product is CASRGNQGWGDEQYF.

For this clone: A read error may account for a junction end that differs from germline. This rearrangement joins TRBV9 to TRBJ2-1; the D gene is possibly TRBD1 (6 bases). This CDR3 spans 16 amino acids. CDR1 is SGDLS and CDR2 is YYNGEE in the germline V gene. CDR3 sequence (DNA): TGTGCCAGCAGCTCAGGGGTCTTAACCCCCTACAATGGGCAGTTCTTC. As protein: CASSSGVLTPYNGQFF.

This clone was seen a handful of times. The chain employs TRBV7-9 and TRBJ1-1, with D perhaps TRBD1 (6 bases). V gave up 5 bases and J gave up 8 bases, with 24 bases separating them. The CDR3 has 16 residues. From germline, CDR1 is SEHNR and CDR2 FQNEAQ (reference sequence). The CDR3 region has the DNA TGTGCCAGCAGCCCGGGCGGGGGCCCCCTAACCCTAGAAGCTTTCTTT. Residues: CASSPGGGPLTLEAFF.

V is TRBV28 and J is TRBJ2-1; D is undetermined. Germline-derived CDR1 and CDR2 are MDHEN and SYDVKM. V lost 5 bases, J lost 7 bases, and 15 bases lay in between. The CDR3 totals 14 residues. CDR3 sequence (DNA): TGTGCCAGCAGTGATTCCGGAAGGGAAAATGAGCAGTTCTTC. Amino acids: CASSDSGRENEQFF.

The chain links TRBV6-5 to TRBJ1-6, with 7 bases fitting TRBD1. The CDR3 consists of 15 residues. V shed 5 bases, J shed 5 bases, and the junction held 6 bases outside the gene matches. The germline V gene has CDR1 MNHEY and CDR2 SVGAGI. CDR3 in amino acids: CASSRDRTDNSPLHF. Written as DNA, the CDR3 is TGTGCCAGCAGTCGGGACAGAACAGATAATTCACCCCTCCACTTT.

This rearrangement joins TRBV5-1 to TRBJ2-2, with D tentatively TRBD2 (6 bases). Between the trimmed V and J ends, which lost 1 base and 0 bases, there was a span of 7 bases. This CDR3 comprises 15 residues. In germline, CDR1 is SGHRS, CDR2 YFSETQ. CDR3 sequence reads: CASSLTGANTGELFF. The CDR3 DNA sequence: TGCGCCAGCAGCTTGACGGGGGCGAACACCGGGGAGCTGTTTTTT.

The V gene is TRBV19, the J gene TRBJ2-7, with TRBD2 identical over 9 bases. Germline loops: CDR1 LNHDA, CDR2 SQIVND (reference sequence). The CDR3 loop spans 14 amino acids. J gave up 3 bases and V 3 bases, and 3 bases lay outside the gene matches. In DNA, the CDR3 is TGTGCCAGTAGTATTTTTAGCGGGAGCTACGAGCAGTACTTC. Protein product: CASSIFSGSYEQYF.

The V and J genes are TRBV5-1 and TRBJ2-7; TRBD1 is a possible D gene (6 bases). V gave up 4 bases and J gave up 4 bases, with 9 bases separating them. The V gene's germline CDR1 is SGHRS and CDR2 YFSETQ. The CDR3 runs 12 residues. In nucleotides, the CDR3 is TGCGCCAGCAGCCAAGGACAGTACGAGCAGTACTTC. Its translation: CASSQGQYEQYF.

J is TRBJ2-1 and V is TRBV3-1 (or the pseudogene TRBV3-2); D might be TRBD1 or TRBD2, each matching 5 bases. The CDR3 spans 15 residues. Trimming shortened V by 1 base and J by 3 bases, and 10 bases separated the two germline ends. Germline lookup yields CDR1 LGHDT and CDR2 YNNKEL (reference sequence). DNA for the CDR3: TGTGCCAGCAGCCAAGTTGGGACGGTCTACAATGAGCAGTTCTTC. It translates to CASSQVGTVYNEQFF.

The chain is built from TRBV24-1 and TRBJ2-5, with D perhaps TRBD1 (6 bases). V was shortened by 3 bases and J by 4 bases, with 11 bases between the two germline ends. Germline V CDR1 and CDR2: KGHDR, SFDVKD. The CDR3 extends over 14 amino acids. The CDR3 DNA reads TGTGCCACCAGTGATGTCAGGGGTGGAGAGACCCAGTACTTC. Protein: CATSDVRGGETQYF.

V is TRBV7-3 and J is TRBJ2-1; 10 positions agree with TRBD2. Germline CDR1 SGHTA, CDR2 FQGTGA. The CDR3 totals 15 residues. Trimming removed 8 bases from V and 4 bases from J; junction bases left unmatched: 8. CDR3 sequence (DNA): TGTGCCAGCTCTCCCTCTAGCGGGAGTTACAATGAGCAGTTCTTC. Encoded protein: CASSPSSGSYNEQFF.

The V and J genes are TRBV15 and TRBJ1-1; D remains ambiguous. V shed 0 bases and J shed 1 base, with 15 bases lying between them. This CDR3 has 17 amino acids. Germline V CDR1 and CDR2: LNHNV, YYDKDF (reference sequence). In DNA, the CDR3 is TGTGCCACCAGCAGAGATCTTAGACAAACAACGAACACTGAAGCTTTCTTT. Encoded protein: CATSRDLRQTTNTEAFF.

The J gene is TRBJ1-2, the V gene TRBV7-9, with D unclear. CDR3 size: 12 residues. V was cut by 1 base and J by 11 bases, with 11 bases left in between. CDR1 and CDR2 (germline): SEHNR, FQNEAQ (reference sequence). The CDR3 loop is CASSLGPERYTF. The CDR3, as DNA: TGTGCCAGCAGCTTAGGGCCCGAGAGGTACACCTTC.

This chain joins TRBV14 and TRBJ2-3; 10 bases fit TRBD2. V lost 1 base to trimming and J lost 2 bases; unmatched junction nucleotides: 12. There are 19 residues in the CDR3. Germline V gene lookup returns CDR1 SGHDN and CDR2 FVKESK. The CDR3 spells CASSQVARRLAGITDTQYF. The CDR3 DNA reads as TGTGCCAGCAGCCAAGTTGCGCGTAGACTAGCGGGTATCACAGATACGCAGTATTTT.